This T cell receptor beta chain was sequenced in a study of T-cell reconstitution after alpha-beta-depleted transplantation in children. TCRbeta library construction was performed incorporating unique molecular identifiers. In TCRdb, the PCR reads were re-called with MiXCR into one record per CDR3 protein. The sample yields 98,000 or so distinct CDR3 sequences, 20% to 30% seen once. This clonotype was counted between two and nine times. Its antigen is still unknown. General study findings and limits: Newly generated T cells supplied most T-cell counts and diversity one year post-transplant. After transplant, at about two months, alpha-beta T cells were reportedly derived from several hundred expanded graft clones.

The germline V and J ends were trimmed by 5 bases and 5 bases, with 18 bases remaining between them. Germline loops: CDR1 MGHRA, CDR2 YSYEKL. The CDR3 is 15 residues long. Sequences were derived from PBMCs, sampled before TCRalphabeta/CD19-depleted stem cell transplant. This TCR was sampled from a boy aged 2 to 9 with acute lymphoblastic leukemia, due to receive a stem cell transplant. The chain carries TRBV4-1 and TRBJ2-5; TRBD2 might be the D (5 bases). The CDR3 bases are TGCGCCAGCAGCAGCTGGAGCGGAAGGGCGGAGACCCAGTACTTC. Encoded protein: CASSSWSGRAETQYF.